Each of the 30 T cell receptor beta chains below was sequenced from the same sample in a study of early T cells in non-severe SARS-CoV-2 infection (dated by TCRdb to about 2021). The protocol used for the library was 5' RACE. The sequencer listed for this sample is NextSeq 500. In TCRdb, the public reads were trimmed at Q25 with fastp and aligned with MiXCR, with productive beta chains retained. Identical CDR3 protein sequences are pooled into one entry, listed with their most common genes and DNA. This sample lists fewer than 65,000 distinct CDR3 sequences; roughly 9.3% were detected once. The biggest ten clones account for approximately 15% of the sample. Input material: whole blood. The receptor set was obtained from an adult who was a healthcare worker with PCR-confirmed SARS-CoV-2 infection or an uninfected control (not recorded which).

The chain uses TRBV7-3 and TRBJ2-7, with TRBD2 matching 9 bases. Germline CDR1 reads SGHTA; CDR2 reads FQGTGA. The CDR3 sequence is 13 residues long. With 5 bases clipped from V and 7 bases from J, the junction kept 6 bases outside the gene matches. The CDR3 spells CASSVSGSGEQYF. The CDR3 DNA reads as TGTGCCAGCAGCGTTAGCGGGAGTGGGGAGCAGTACTTC.

The CDR3 loop is CSVGDGAAAFF. CDR3 DNA sequence: TGCAGCGTTGGAGATGGCGCTGCAGCTTTCTTT. This chain links TRBV29-1 with TRBJ1-1; D gene uncertain. The germline gives CDR1 SQVTM, CDR2 ANQGSEA. This CDR3 comprises 11 residues. V gave up 4 bases and J gave up 10 bases, with 13 bases separating them.

The chain combines TRBV11-2 with TRBJ1-6, with 7 positions matching TRBD1. The CDR3 runs 12 residues. The germline V gene encodes CDR1 SGHAT and CDR2 FQNNGV. V gave up 5 bases and J gave up 12 bases; unmatched junction bases: 4. The CDR3 DNA is TGTGCCAGCAGCCTCCAGGGGGAACCCCTCCACTTT. It encodes CASSLQGEPLHF. Full variable domain (rest looked up from reference TRBV11-2 and TRBJ1-6): EAGVAQSPRYKIIEKRQSVAFWCNPISGHATLYWYQQILGQGPKLLIQFQNNGVVDDSQLPKDRFSAERLKGVDSTLKIQPAKLEDSAVYLCASSLQGEPLHFGNGTRLTVT.

The rearrangement joins TRBV20-1 to TRBJ2-7; the D call may be TRBD1 or TRBD2 (5 bases each). Germline CDR1 DFQATT, CDR2 SNEGSKA (reference sequence). This CDR3 comprises 14 residues. Between the trimmed V and J ends, which lost 6 bases and 0 bases, there was a span of 15 bases. The CDR3 DNA is TGCAGTGCCCCTCCCTCAGGGAGCTCCTACGAGCAGTACTTC. Its translation: CSAPPSGSSYEQYF.

This clonotype was seen repeatedly, ten times or more. The chain is built from TRBV20-1 and TRBJ2-1, with 14 bases that match TRBD2. J gave up 8 bases and V 4 bases, and 25 bases lay outside the gene matches. This CDR3 is 21 amino acids long. CDR1 is DFQATT and CDR2 is SNEGSKA in the germline V gene (reference sequence). The CDR3 is CSAIPRPTNRGTSGSHHEQFF. The CDR3 DNA follows: TGCAGTGCTATCCCCCGGCCCACGAACCGAGGGACTAGCGGGAGCCATCATGAGCAGTTCTTC.

This clonotype has more than one count but fewer than ten. The chain uses TRBV20-1 and TRBJ1-2, with 8 positions matching TRBD1. Trimming at V came to 6 bases and at J to 5 bases, leaving 11 bases not matched to a gene. CDR1 is DFQATT, CDR2 SNEGSKA, per germline (reference sequence). This CDR3 has 14 amino acids. The CDR3 here is CSAARTGKAYGYTF. The CDR3 nucleotides are TGCAGTGCCGCCCGGACAGGGAAAGCATATGGCTACACCTTC.

Remarks on this clonotype: Since a much larger clone is just one base distant, this may be a read error. The V call is TRBV4-1, the J call TRBJ2-7, with D perhaps TRBD1 (6 bases). CDR1 and CDR2 from the germline V gene are MGHRA and YSYEKL. The CDR3 sequence is 14 residues long. CDR3 DNA sequence: TGCGCCGGCAGCCTATACAGGGATGGGTACGAGCAGTACTTC. It is translated as CAGSLYRDGYEQYF.

This clonotype was detected ten times or more. Written as DNA, the CDR3 is TGTGCCAGCAGTGAGTCCTGGGACACTGAAGCTTTCTTT. Translating it yields CASSESWDTEAFF. This sequence joins TRBV6-4 and TRBJ1-1; D gene unclear. CDR3 length equals 13 residues. Germline CDR1 reads MRHNA; CDR2 reads SNTAGT. Trimming removed 3 bases from V and 3 bases from J, with 8 bases in between.

In this sample, this clonotype turned up a few times. The CDR3 nucleotides are TGTGCCAGCAGCGTGACTCAATTTTCGTCTGGAAACACCATATATTTT. Its protein is CASSVTQFSSGNTIYF. The rearrangement joins TRBV2 to TRBJ1-3; D is undetermined. This CDR3 has 16 residues. From germline, CDR1 is SNHLY and CDR2 FYNNEI. Trimming took off 6 bases at V and 1 base at J, with 16 bases between the two ends.

A word on this clonotype: Being one base from a much bigger clone, this may be a read error. This CDR3 reads CSVLTDRVYGYTF. The DNA of the CDR3 is TGCAGCGTACTGACAGACCGAGTCTATGGCTACACCTTC. This chain uses TRBV29-1 with TRBJ1-2; possible D gene TRBD1, 5 bases. Germline V gene data show CDR1 as SQVTM and CDR2 as ANQGSEA. CDR3 length: 13 amino acids. The V end was cut by 6 bases, the J end by 4 bases, with 15 bases between.

This clonotype was counted ten times or more. The chain is built from TRBV7-8 and TRBJ1-1; D ambiguous. This CDR3 is built from 14 residues. Germline V gene lookup returns CDR1 SGHVS and CDR2 FQNEAQ. V lost 3 bases and J 4 bases, leaving 12 bases between the germline ends. In DNA form, the CDR3 reads TGTGCCAGCAGCTTGCCCATGTTTGGCACTGAAGCTTTCTTT. It codes for CASSLPMFGTEAFF.

This rearrangement joins TRBV29-1 to TRBJ2-7; D is unclear. Trimming left V 2 bases short and J 4 bases short, with 18 bases between. Germline CDR1 SQVTM, CDR2 ANQGSEA. There are 15 residues in the CDR3. The CDR3 DNA follows: TGCAGCGTTGAAAGGCCGACCGCAGGAAAGTACGAGCAGTACTTC. Its protein is CSVERPTAGKYEQYF.

Only a few counts were recorded for this clonotype. V and J are TRBV7-9 and TRBJ2-3; 10 bases line up with TRBD1. The CDR3 has 16 residues. Unmatched junction bases numbered 7, after V lost 5 bases and J lost 2 bases. Germline lookup yields CDR1 SEHNR and CDR2 FQNEAQ (reference sequence). CDR3 residues: CASSLRTGGPTDTQYF. CDR3 sequence (DNA): TGTGCCAGCAGCCTGCGGACAGGGGGTCCCACAGATACGCAGTATTTT.

This clonotype came up many times. This chain links TRBV28 with TRBJ2-7, with TRBD1 matching 11 bases. The trim removed 6 bases at V and 5 bases at J, leaving 9 bases unmatched. This CDR3 is 15 amino acids long. Germline assignment: CDR1 MDHEN and CDR2 SYDVKM. In DNA, the CDR3 is TGTGCCAGCAGCCCAAATCCGGGACAGGGGGACGAGCAGTACTTC. Translation gives CASSPNPGQGDEQYF.

Many counts were recorded for this clonotype. The rearrangement joins TRBV5-1 to TRBJ2-7; 8 bases are shared with TRBD1. CDR1 is SGHRS, CDR2 YFSETQ, per germline. This CDR3 has 16 residues. The V segment lost 0 bases and the J segment 0 bases; nucleotides outside the gene matches: 5. CDR3 in amino acids: CASSLGQGPISYEQYF. The CDR3 DNA reads TGCGCCAGCAGCTTGGGACAGGGGCCCATCTCCTACGAGCAGTACTTC.

This chain joins TRBV6-1 and TRBJ1-4; D ambiguous. This CDR3 spans 14 amino acids. Per the germline V gene, CDR1 is MNHNS and CDR2 is SASEGT. V was trimmed by 8 bases and J by 7 bases, leaving 17 bases between them. The DNA for the CDR3 is TGTGCCAGCCTTTCTGTAGGGATTACTGAAAAACTGTTTTTT. This translates into CASLSVGITEKLFF.

This clonotype was found many times. This chain joins TRBV6-6 and TRBJ1-3; the match to TRBD1 covers 8 bases. With V trimmed by 8 bases and J by 4 bases, 7 bases remained unmatched. The germline CDR1 and CDR2 sequences are MNHNY and SVGAGI (reference sequence). The CDR3 has 14 residues. Written as DNA, the CDR3 is TGTGCCAGCTACGAACAGGGGGTAGGAAACACCATATATTTT. Its protein is CASYEQGVGNTIYF.

This clonotype was picked up many times. V gene TRBV2 combines with J gene TRBJ2-3; D gene unclear. V lost 8 bases to trimming and J lost 7 bases, with 19 bases between them. The length of the CDR3 is 14 residues. Germline CDR1 reads SNHLY; CDR2 reads FYNNEI. The CDR3 spells CASLPREATNTQYF. DNA for the CDR3: TGTGCCAGCCTTCCCCGAGAGGCTACTAATACGCAGTATTTT.

Ten or more counts support this clonotype. This chain joins TRBV20-1 and TRBJ1-4; perhaps TRBD1 as D (5 bases). CDR3 length: 15 amino acids. V was clipped by 0 bases and J by 8 bases, with 16 bases between them. Germline CDR1 DFQATT, CDR2 SNEGSKA (reference sequence). The CDR3 DNA is TGCAGTGCTAGAGATTCGGCAGGGCCTGGGGAAAAACTGTTTTTT. This encodes CSARDSAGPGEKLFF.

The genes are TRBV7-2 and TRBJ2-1; D is undetermined. Looked up from germline, CDR1 is SGHTA and CDR2 is FQGNSA. The CDR3 covers 13 residues. The ends were cut back, 4 bases at V and 9 bases at J, with 13 bases in the middle. The DNA of the CDR3 is TGTGCCAGCAGCTCGGACCGGTTCGGTGAGCAGTTCTTC. Amino acid sequence: CASSSDRFGEQFF.

This clonotype was observed at least ten times. The chain combines TRBV24-1 with TRBJ2-1, with unresolved D. The CDR3 sequence is 15 residues long. Germline V gene sequence: CDR1 KGHDR, CDR2 SFDVKD. V lost 5 bases and J lost 2, with 12 bases in between. Here the CDR3 reads CATSVGPGPYNEQFF. In nucleotides, the CDR3 is TGTGCCACCAGTGTCGGTCCAGGACCCTACAATGAGCAGTTCTTC.

At least ten counts were recorded for this clonotype. The chain is built from TRBV28 and TRBJ2-3, with D possibly being TRBD2 (5 bases). V was shortened by 5 bases and J by 4 bases, with 13 bases between the two germline ends. Per the germline V gene, CDR1 is MDHEN and CDR2 is SYDVKM. The CDR3 contains 14 residues. CDR3 in DNA: TGTGCCAGCAGTCCCTGGGAGTCGTCAGATACGCAGTATTTT. Translated: CASSPWESSDTQYF.

In its sample, this clonotype was seen many times. The chain couples TRBV29-1 to TRBJ2-2; D is undetermined. The CDR3 is 14 amino acids. CDR1 SQVTM and CDR2 ANQGSEA come from the germline V gene. Trimming took off 6 bases at V and 0 bases at J, with 11 bases between the two ends. This CDR3 is CSVRRHPNTGELFF. The CDR3 DNA sequence: TGCAGCGTACGCCGTCACCCGAACACCGGGGAGCTGTTTTTT.

This clonotype was detected ten times or more. The chain employs TRBV11-2 and TRBJ2-7; D is unclear. The ends were cut back, 2 bases at V and 4 bases at J, with 6 bases in the middle. Germline assignment: CDR1 SGHAT and CDR2 FQNNGV. The CDR3 has 12 residues. The CDR3 DNA reads as TGTGCCAGCAGCTTATTAATATACGAGCAGTACTTC. Translation gives CASSLLIYEQYF.

In its sample, this clonotype was seen a few times. V gene TRBV6-5 combines with J gene TRBJ2-3; possible D gene TRBD2, 5 bases. The CDR3 spans 13 residues. The germline V gene encodes CDR1 MNHEY and CDR2 SVGAGI. Trimming cost V 4 bases and J 3 bases, with 8 bases left between them. Written as DNA, the CDR3 is TGTGCCAGCAGTTCCCGGGGAACAGATACGCAGTATTTT. It yields the protein CASSSRGTDTQYF.

In this sample, this clonotype turned up many times. The chain uses TRBV7-2 and TRBJ2-6, with D perhaps TRBD1 (6 bases). V was pared by 1 base and J by 0 bases, with 13 bases between. In germline, CDR1 is SGHTA, CDR2 FQGNSA. The CDR3 is 18 amino acids. Here the CDR3 reads CASSLVGTGFSGANVLTF. CDR3 coding DNA: TGTGCCAGCAGCTTAGTTGGAACAGGGTTCTCTGGGGCCAACGTCCTGACTTTC.

A few counts support this clonotype. The chain has TRBV7-2 and TRBJ1-6; perhaps TRBD1 as D (6 bases). Deletions cut 5 bases from V and 0 bases from J, with 14 bases between. This CDR3 has 17 amino acids. Per germline, CDR1 SGHTA and CDR2 FQGNSA. CDR3 coding DNA: TGTGCCAGCAGCCAAGGACAGCACAGCTCCTATAATTCACCCCTCCACTTT. This codes for CASSQGQHSSYNSPLHF.

The table lists this clonotype with many counts. The genes are TRBV4-3 and TRBJ1-2; D might be TRBD1 (6 bases). The V gene's germline CDR1 is LGHNA and CDR2 YSLEER. V was pared by 4 bases and J by 7 bases, with 19 bases between. This CDR3 has 15 residues. CDR3 DNA: TGCGCCAGCAGCCGTTACAGGGAGGTACTCGGTGGCTACACCTTC. Residues: CASSRYREVLGGYTF.

This clonotype was recorded at least ten times. The rearrangement uses TRBV7-2 and TRBJ2-7; D is undetermined. Germline CDR1 is SGHTA and CDR2 is FQGNSA. The CDR3 spans 14 residues. Trimming left V 2 bases short and J 2 bases short, with 10 bases between. The DNA of the CDR3 is TGTGCCAGCAGCTTACAGTCAGACGCCTACGAGCAGTACTTC. Residues: CASSLQSDAYEQYF.

This clonotype appeared many times. V usage is TRBV7-2 and J usage is TRBJ2-7, with 8 bases aligning to TRBD1. CDR1 SGHTA and CDR2 FQGNSA come from the germline V gene. The CDR3 spans 14 residues. V gave up 5 bases and J gave up 4 bases; unmatched junction bases: 7. The DNA for the CDR3 is TGTGCCAGCAGCACAGGGGGGAGTATGTACGAGCAGTACTTC. Its protein is CASSTGGSMYEQYF.